These 29 T cell receptor beta chains were all obtained from the same sample, sequenced in a study of graft-versus-host responses after intestinal transplantation. From the graft tissue, intraepithelial and lamina propria lymphocytes were released through processing. The repertoire was sequenced with immunoSEQ multiplex PCR; TCRdb's copy has only in-frame clones and lacks some. The data hold some 20,000 clones, with under 75% observed a single time. Source: ileum tissue, taken roughly three weeks after intestinal transplant. Every receptor here comes from a human patient who received an intestinal transplant, so some T cells may come from the graft donor.

As concerns this clone: Germline is not matched at one junction end, which may reflect a read error. This chain connects TRBV4-1 to TRBJ1-2; D is uncertain. From germline, CDR1 is MGHRA and CDR2 YSYEKL. The CDR3 consists of 12 residues. DNA for the CDR3: TGCGCCAGCACCCGGGATTTCTATGGCTACCCCTTC. Translated, it gives CASTRDFYGYPF.

The chain is built from TRBV6-1 and TRBJ2-7; tentatively, D is TRBD1 (6 bases). The CDR3 is 16 amino acids. Trimming took off 4 bases at V and 5 bases at J, with 21 bases between the two ends. Germline V CDR1 and CDR2: MNHNS, SASEGT. The DNA of the CDR3 is TGTGCCAGCAGTGTTTATCTTGGCGGCAGGGGTAACGAGCAGTACTTC. Translated, it gives CASSVYLGGRGNEQYF.

CDR3 in amino acids: CASSSGTGGPELFF. CDR3 DNA sequence: TGTGCCAGCAGTTCCGGGACAGGGGGGCCTGAATTGTTCTTC. The chain combines TRBV6-5 with TRBJ2-1, with 11 nucleotides matching TRBD1. This CDR3 is 14 amino acids long. CDR1 and CDR2 (germline): MNHEY, SVGAGI. Trimming took 4 bases from V and 15 from J; bases not matched to a gene: 11.

This chain links TRBV5-6 with TRBJ1-6; 9 nucleotides match TRBD1. This CDR3 has 15 amino acids. After removal of 2 bases from V and 8 bases from J, the junction contained 5 bases not matched to a gene. The germline gives CDR1 SGHDT, CDR2 YYEEEE. CDR3 protein: CASSFWDREYSPLHF. The CDR3, as DNA: TGTGCCAGCAGCTTCTGGGACAGGGAATATTCACCCCTCCACTTT.

The chain links TRBV5-8 to TRBJ2-1; no definite D call. The CDR3 length is 12 residues. Trimming cost V 0 bases and J 6 bases, with 4 bases left between them. Germline V CDR1 and CDR2: SGHTS, YDEGEE. CDR3 sequence: CASSLARNEQFF. CDR3 DNA sequence: TGTGCCAGCAGCTTGGCGCGCAATGAGCAGTTCTTC.

The chain employs TRBV6-5 and TRBJ2-7; possible D gene TRBD1, 6 bases. This CDR3 is built from 14 residues. CDR1 is MNHEY and CDR2 is SVGAGI in the germline V gene. V lost 0 bases to trimming and J lost 2 bases, with 8 bases between them. CDR3: CASSYSGTTYEQYF. CDR3 coding DNA: TGTGCCAGCAGTTACTCCGGGACAACCTACGAGCAGTACTTC.

This clone was picked up a small number of times. The chain has TRBV19 and TRBJ1-5; D uncertain. V was clipped by 5 bases and J by 4 bases, with 15 bases between them. The CDR3 has 15 amino acids. Germline CDR1 reads LNHDA; CDR2 reads SQIVND (reference sequence). CDR3 protein: CASSFGGAWNQPQHF. As DNA, the CDR3 is TGTGCCAGTAGTTTTGGAGGCGCTTGGAATCAGCCCCAGCATTTT.

The V gene is TRBV4-2, the J gene TRBJ1-5, with D unresolved. The CDR3 extends over 17 amino acids. Germline CDR1 and CDR2: LGHNA and YNFKEQ. Trimming took off 2 bases at V and 0 bases at J, with 14 bases between the two ends. The DNA for the CDR3 is TGTGCCAGCAGCCAAAGGGTCGGGGTCGATAGCAATCAGCCCCAGCATTTT. It is translated as CASSQRVGVDSNQPQHF.

The CDR3 spells CASSSTSGGFEQYF. The CDR3 DNA is TGTGCCAGCAGCTCGACTAGCGGGGGGTTCGAGCAGTACTTC. The chain recombines TRBV7-2 with TRBJ2-7; TRBD2 matches 13 bases. The germline CDR1 and CDR2 sequences are SGHTA and FQGNSA. With 4 bases clipped from V and 6 bases from J, the junction kept 3 bases outside the gene matches. This CDR3 comprises 14 residues.

This sequence joins TRBV10-3 and TRBJ2-1; D perhaps matches TRBD2 (5 bases). V lost 4 bases and J 4 bases, leaving 17 bases between the germline ends. The germline gives CDR1 ENHRY, CDR2 SYGVKD. This CDR3 region has 16 residues. Here the CDR3 reads CAISANGLQIYNEQFF. The CDR3 bases are TGTGCCATCAGTGCGAATGGACTGCAAATTTACAATGAGCAGTTCTTC.

This clone turned up a few times. V and J are TRBV6-5 and TRBJ1-1; no clear D. Germline loops: CDR1 MNHEY, CDR2 SVGAGI. With 5 bases removed from V and 4 bases from J, the gap between germline ends came to 11 bases. The CDR3 consists of 13 residues. CDR3 nucleotide sequence: TGTGCCAGCAGTGAAGGAGGGCTCACTGAAGCTTTCTTT. Translation: CASSEGGLTEAFF.

The rearrangement joins TRBV5-8 to TRBJ2-7; 13 nucleotides agree with TRBD2. With V trimmed by 4 bases and J by 5 bases, 15 bases remained unmatched. Germline assignment: CDR1 SGHTS and CDR2 YDEGEE. The CDR3 consists of 18 residues. CDR3 residues: CASSAGLAGERGSDEQYF. CDR3 coding DNA: TGTGCCAGCAGCGCCGGACTAGCGGGAGAGAGGGGGTCCGACGAGCAGTACTTC.

The chain recombines TRBV19 with TRBJ1-2; maybe TRBD1 (5 bases). This CDR3 comprises 11 residues. The V gene's germline CDR1 is LNHDA and CDR2 SQIVND (reference sequence). V dropped 9 bases and J dropped 4 bases, with 9 bases sitting between them. CDR3 amino acids: CARDMSYGYTF. The DNA for the CDR3 is TGTGCCAGGGACATGTCCTATGGCTACACCTTC. The whole variable domain, filled in from reference TRBV19 and TRBJ1-2, reads DGGITQSPKYLFRKEGQNVTLSCEQNLNHDAMYWYRQDPGQGLRLIYYSQIVNDFQKGDIAEGYSVSREKKESFPLTVTSAQKNPTAFYLCARDMSYGYTFGSGTRLTVV.

The J gene is TRBJ2-4, the V gene TRBV28; 11 bases match TRBD2. This CDR3 contains 17 residues. CDR1 MDHEN and CDR2 SYDVKM come from the germline V gene. V dropped 3 bases and J dropped 3; count of bases not matched to a gene: 7. The CDR3, as DNA: TGTGCCAGCAGTTTTAGCGGGGGGGCTCTGAGCAAAAACATTCAGTACTTC. Translating it yields CASSFSGGALSKNIQYF.

The chain employs TRBV5-8 and TRBJ1-5; D perhaps matches TRBD1 (6 bases). This CDR3 spans 15 amino acids. The germline V gene encodes CDR1 SGHTS and CDR2 YDEGEE. Deletions cut 2 bases from V and 9 bases from J, with 18 bases between. The CDR3: CASSFVYGTQPPQHF. CDR3 nucleotide sequence: TGTGCCAGCAGCTTTGTTTATGGGACACAGCCGCCCCAGCATTTT.

This clone appeared once. The gene calls are TRBV4-2 and TRBJ1-1, with D perhaps matching TRBD1 (5 bases). V lost 2 bases to trimming and J lost 0 bases, with 13 bases between them. This CDR3 is built from 16 residues. Germline V gives CDR1 LGHNA, CDR2 YNFKEQ. As DNA, the CDR3 is TGTGCCAGCAGCCAAAGCTTGGGGGGTATGAACACTGAAGCTTTCTTT. This codes for CASSQSLGGMNTEAFF.

The chain employs TRBV11-2 and TRBJ2-7, with D unresolved. Trimming removed 5 bases at V and 2 bases at J, with 10 bases between. CDR3 size: 13 residues. Per germline, CDR1 SGHAT and CDR2 FQNNGV. The CDR3, as DNA: TGTGCCAGCAGCCTTTCCAGTACCTACGAGCAGTACTTC. It translates to CASSLSSTYEQYF. Filled out from reference TRBV11-2 and TRBJ2-7, the complete variable domain reads EAGVAQSPRYKIIEKRQSVAFWCNPISGHATLYWYQQILGQGPKLLIQFQNNGVVDDSQLPKDRFSAERLKGVDSTLKIQPAKLEDSAVYLCASSLSSTYEQYFGPGTRLTVT.

A word on this clone: The sample holds other DNA sequences that translate to the same CDR3. V is TRBV5-6 and J is TRBJ1-6, with 8 bases identical to TRBD1. Germline lookup yields CDR1 SGHDT and CDR2 YYEEEE. The V and J ends lost 4 bases and 13 bases, in that order; junction bases with no gene match: 10. This CDR3 region has 14 residues. CDR3 loop: CASSVPGTGSPLHF. The CDR3 DNA reads as TGTGCCAGCAGCGTCCCCGGGACAGGATCCCCCCTCCACTTT.

The chain links TRBV20-1 to TRBJ1-2; D is possibly TRBD1 (6 bases). Germline-derived CDR1 and CDR2 are DFQATT and SNEGSKA (reference sequence). Trimming pared 2 bases from V and 8 bases from J, leaving 9 bases between. The CDR3 contains 11 residues. CDR3 residues: CSARNRVGYTF. The CDR3, as DNA: TGCAGTGCTAGAAACAGGGTCGGCTACACCTTC.

This chain connects TRBV5-8 to TRBJ2-7, with 11 positions matching TRBD2. Germline values: CDR1 SGHTS, CDR2 YDEGEE. This CDR3 is built from 14 residues. J lost 0 bases, V lost 6 bases, and 2 bases had no gene match. CDR3 DNA sequence: TGTGCCAGCACGACTAGCGGGGTCTCCTACGAGCAGTACTTC. It is translated as CASTTSGVSYEQYF.

The chain's CDR3 is CASGQGIEQYF. The CDR3 DNA is TGTGCCAGCGGACAGGGAATCGAGCAGTACTTC. V usage is TRBV7-6 and J usage is TRBJ2-7; 8 nucleotides agree with TRBD1. The CDR3 consists of 11 residues. Germline loops: CDR1 SGHVS, CDR2 FNYEAQ. V was pared by 8 bases and J by 6 bases, with 3 bases of the junction left unmatched.

This chain links TRBV4-2 with TRBJ1-5; no firm D call. This CDR3 is built from 15 residues. Trimming shortened V by 0 bases and J by 6 bases, and 12 bases separated the two germline ends. CDR1 is LGHNA, CDR2 YNFKEQ, per germline. CDR3 region: CASSQDGPAGQPQHF. Here the CDR3 DNA reads TGTGCCAGCAGCCAAGACGGCCCTGCAGGTCAGCCCCAGCATTTT.

This clone was detected a few times. In DNA, the CDR3 is TGTGCCAGCAGCCCGGAGGGCTTCAGCTCCTACGAGCAGTACTTC. Encoded protein: CASSPEGFSSYEQYF. The V call is TRBV4-2, the J call TRBJ2-7, with a weak D call TRBD2 (6 bases). The CDR3 runs to 15 residues. Trimming stripped 4 bases from V and 0 bases from J, with 13 bases between. Germline lookup yields CDR1 LGHNA and CDR2 YNFKEQ.

The rearrangement joins TRBV4-3 to TRBJ2-3, with 8 nucleotides matching TRBD2. Trimming removed 0 bases from V and 4 bases from J; junction bases left unmatched: 6. The CDR3 contains 16 residues. CDR1 and CDR2 from the germline V gene are LGHNA and YSLEER. The chain's CDR3 is CASSQEYGGGADTQYF. CDR3 in DNA: TGCGCCAGCAGCCAAGAGTACGGGGGGGGAGCAGATACGCAGTATTTT.

The genes are TRBV19 and TRBJ2-3; no definite D call. Germline-derived CDR1 and CDR2 are LNHDA and SQIVND (reference sequence). The CDR3 spans 13 residues. The V end was cut by 4 bases, the J end by 7 bases, with 12 bases between. CDR3 nucleotides: TGTGCCAGTAGTAATTCGGTGTTCAATACGCAGTATTTT. It codes for CASSNSVFNTQYF.

The genes are TRBV11-3 and TRBJ1-1; tentative D call: TRBD1 (6 bases). This CDR3 contains 13 residues. Germline CDR1 reads SGHNT; CDR2 reads YENEEA. The germline V and J ends were trimmed by 6 bases and 0 bases, with 8 bases remaining between them. CDR3 sequence reads: CASRRTVNTEAFF. The CDR3 DNA follows: TGTGCCAGCAGGCGGACAGTGAACACTGAAGCTTTCTTT.

By its share, this clone is medium-sized. The gene calls are TRBV9 and TRBJ1-4; 9 nucleotides line up with TRBD1. V dropped 3 bases and J dropped 0; count of bases not matched to a gene: 6. CDR3 size: 17 residues. CDR1 SGDLS and CDR2 YYNGEE come from the germline V gene. CDR3 residues: CASSGDRGFTTNEKLFF. The DNA of the CDR3 is TGTGCCAGCAGCGGCGACAGGGGGTTCACAACTAATGAAAAACTGTTTTTT.

The sample holds a few counts of this clone. The chain links TRBV4-2 to TRBJ2-3; 8 bases align to TRBD2. Trimming removed 0 bases from V and 4 bases from J; junction bases left unmatched: 6. The CDR3 spans 16 residues. The germline gives CDR1 LGHNA, CDR2 YNFKEQ. CDR3: CASSQELAAISDTQYF. DNA of the CDR3: TGTGCCAGCAGCCAAGAACTAGCGGCCATTTCAGATACGCAGTATTTT.

This clone appeared a few times. V usage is TRBV27 and J usage is TRBJ2-7, with TRBD1 matching over 8 bases. Per the germline V gene, CDR1 is MNHEY and CDR2 is SMNVEV (reference sequence). The J segment lost 3 bases and the V segment lost 10 bases, leaving 14 bases of the junction unmatched. The CDR3 is made up of 15 amino acids. The DNA for the CDR3 is TGTGCCACCTTAAACGGACAGGGCCTTTTCTACGAGCAGTACTTC. Translated, it gives CATLNGQGLFYEQYF.